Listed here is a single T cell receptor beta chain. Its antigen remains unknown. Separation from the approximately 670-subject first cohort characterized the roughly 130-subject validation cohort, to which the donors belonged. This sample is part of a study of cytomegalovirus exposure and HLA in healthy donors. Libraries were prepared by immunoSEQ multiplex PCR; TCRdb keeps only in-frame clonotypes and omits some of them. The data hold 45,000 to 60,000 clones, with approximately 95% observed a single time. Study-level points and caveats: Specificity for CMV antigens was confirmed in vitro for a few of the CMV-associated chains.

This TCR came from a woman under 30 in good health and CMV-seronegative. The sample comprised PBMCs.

In nucleotides, the CDR3 is TGCGCCAGCAGCTACGACCGGGGTGGTGGCTACACCTTC. Translating gives CASSYDRGGGYTF. The chain couples TRBV5-1 to TRBJ1-2; D gene ambiguous. V lost 3 bases, J lost 7 bases, and 13 bases lay in between. Germline values: CDR1 SGHRS, CDR2 YFSETQ. This CDR3 spans 13 amino acids.